One sample yielded the 23 T cell receptor beta chains listed below, sequenced in a study of PD-L1 blockade in urothelial cancer. Stated time point: peripheral blood 6 weeks after treatment start. Assay used: immunoSEQ multiplex PCR; TCRdb lists only in-frame clones, some missing. The sample includes about 130,000 clones, around 88% of them seen just once. The specimen was PBMCs, collected around atezolizumab (anti-PD-L1) treatment. Source of these receptors: a man aged 50-60 years with urothelial cancer.

This clone was picked up one time. The genes are TRBV28 and TRBJ2-3; tentative D call: TRBD2 (6 bases). The V end lost 6 bases, the J end lost 1 base, and 17 bases lay between the germline ends. The germline V gene has CDR1 MDHEN and CDR2 SYDVKM. This CDR3 is built from 16 residues. For the CDR3, the DNA is TGTGCCAGCAGCCAGCCACTAGCTGAGGGCACAGATACGCAGTATTTT. Protein: CASSQPLAEGTDTQYF.

This clone was recorded once. The J gene is TRBJ2-5, the V gene TRBV9; 11 bases are a match to TRBD2. Germline CDR1 SGDLS, CDR2 YYNGEE. The length of the CDR3 is 16 residues. V shed 4 bases, J shed 5 bases, and the junction held 10 bases outside the gene matches. CDR3 DNA sequence: TGTGCCAGCAGCCCTGGGACTAGCGGCGCGCGGGAGACCCAGTACTTC. Its translation: CASSPGTSGARETQYF.

This rearrangement joins TRBV29-1 to TRBJ2-1; perhaps TRBD2 as D (5 bases). Germline V CDR1 and CDR2: SQVTM, ANQGSEA. V lost 7 bases and J 6 bases, leaving 19 bases between the germline ends. CDR3 size: 14 residues. CDR3 loop: CSARSPGLGNEQFF. The CDR3 DNA sequence: TGCAGCGCTAGAAGCCCAGGACTTGGCAATGAGCAGTTCTTC.

The genes are TRBV28 and TRBJ1-2, with 7 positions matching TRBD1. Germline assignment: CDR1 MDHEN and CDR2 SYDVKM. Trimming removed 3 bases from V and 4 bases from J; junction bases left unmatched: 5. The CDR3 runs 14 residues. The CDR3 region is CASSLQGGVYGYTF. Written as DNA, the CDR3 is TGTGCCAGCAGTTTGCAGGGGGGTGTCTATGGCTACACCTTC.

The chain employs TRBV6-5 and TRBJ1-3; 7 positions agree with TRBD1. Losses at the gene ends were 5 bases for V and 0 bases for J; bases not matched to a gene: 4. The germline V gene has CDR1 MNHEY and CDR2 SVGAGI. The CDR3 is 15 residues long. CDR3 in DNA: TGTGCCAGCAGTCAAGGACAGGTCTCTGGAAACACCATATATTTT. It specifies CASSQGQVSGNTIYF.

The rearrangement links TRBV7-2 to TRBJ2-5; perhaps TRBD2 as D (5 bases). The V and J ends lost 4 bases and 1 base respectively, with 16 bases between them. The CDR3 has 16 residues. Germline-derived CDR1 and CDR2 are SGHTA and FQGNSA. The CDR3 is CASSSEPGEPQETQYF. Here the CDR3 DNA reads TGTGCCAGCAGCTCCGAGCCCGGGGAACCCCAAGAGACCCAGTACTTC.

The chain joins TRBV4-2 to TRBJ1-6, with 8 bases fitting TRBD1. The CDR3 covers 16 residues. In germline, CDR1 is LGHNA, CDR2 YNFKEQ. The V gene end was trimmed by 1 base and the J gene end by 10 bases; junction bases not matched to a gene: 9. This CDR3 is CASSQGLDRDRSPLHF. The DNA for the CDR3 is TGTGCCAGCAGCCAAGGACTTGACAGGGACAGGTCACCCCTCCACTTT.

This chain connects TRBV15 to TRBJ1-3; D is perhaps TRBD1 (5 bases). The germline V gene encodes CDR1 LNHNV and CDR2 YYDKDF (reference sequence). The CDR3 covers 16 residues. Trimming removed 4 bases at V and 9 bases at J, with 22 bases between. The CDR3 sequence is CATSTEAGLESATIYF. The CDR3 DNA reads TGTGCCACCAGCACCGAAGCGGGACTGGAGTCGGCCACCATATATTTT.

The chain is built from TRBV18 and TRBJ1-5; 7 bases map to TRBD1. Germline CDR1 is KGHSH and CDR2 is LQKENI. The CDR3 loop spans 17 amino acids. Germline trimming cut 6 bases from V and 4 bases from J; bases unmatched to any gene: 15. This chain's CDR3 is CASSRLPIAGGNQPQHF. The CDR3 DNA reads as TGTGCCAGCTCTCGGCTCCCCATCGCAGGGGGTAATCAGCCCCAGCATTTT.

The V call is TRBV28, the J call TRBJ1-5; D is ambiguous. The V end lost 8 bases, the J end lost 12 bases, and 14 bases lay between the germline ends. The length of the CDR3 is 11 residues. Germline V gene sequence: CDR1 MDHEN, CDR2 SYDVKM. CDR3 sequence: CASCRVADQHF. CDR3 DNA: TGTGCCAGCTGCCGGGTCGCTGACCAGCATTTT.

The J gene is TRBJ2-1, the V gene TRBV7-9, with 9 bases matching TRBD1. This CDR3 comprises 18 residues. The V and J ends lost 4 bases and 1 base, in that order; junction bases with no gene match: 11. From germline, CDR1 is SEHNR and CDR2 FQNEAQ (reference sequence). The CDR3 coding sequence is TGTGCCAGCAGCTCTCTAGGGACAGGGACATTTTCCTACAATGAGCAGTTCTTC. It codes for CASSSLGTGTFSYNEQFF. Full variable domain (remainder filled in from reference TRBV7-9 and TRBJ2-1): DTGVSQNPRHKITKRGQNVTFRCDPISEHNRLYWYRQTLGQGPEFLTYFQNEAQLEKSRLLSDRFSAERPKGSFSTLEIQRTEQGDSAMYLCASSSLGTGTFSYNEQFFGPGTRLTVL.

The gene calls are TRBV7-2 and TRBJ2-7, with D possibly matching TRBD2 (6 bases). Looked up from germline, CDR1 is SGHTA and CDR2 is FQGNSA. V was pared by 1 base and J by 4 bases, with 11 bases between. The CDR3 sequence is 14 residues long. CDR3 in DNA: TGTGCCAGCAGCTTAGTGGCCAGCGGGTACGAGCAGTACTTC. Translating gives CASSLVASGYEQYF.

This sequence joins TRBV7-8 and TRBJ2-1; D call uncertain. The CDR3 extends over 15 amino acids. Germline V CDR1 and CDR2: SGHVS, FQNEAQ. V shed 5 bases and J shed 4 bases, with 15 bases lying between them. CDR3 residues: CASSPVDARYNEQFF. CDR3 in DNA: TGTGCCAGCAGCCCGGTTGACGCGAGGTACAATGAGCAGTTCTTC.

The chain carries TRBV11-2 and TRBJ2-1, with D unclear. The V end was cut by 5 bases, the J end by 0 bases, with 5 bases between. This CDR3 spans 13 amino acids. Germline lookup yields CDR1 SGHAT and CDR2 FQNNGV. In DNA form, the CDR3 reads TGTGCCAGCAGCCCCCTCTCCTACAATGAGCAGTTCTTC. Encoded protein: CASSPLSYNEQFF.

This clone was recorded once. The chain links TRBV19 to TRBJ2-1, with 10 bases that match TRBD2. This CDR3 contains 15 residues. CDR1 is LNHDA and CDR2 is SQIVND in the germline V gene (reference sequence). J lost 4 bases, V lost 5 bases, and 5 bases had no gene match. The CDR3 region has the DNA TGTGCCAGTAGTGCCGGGACTAGCGAGTACAATGAGCAGTTCTTC. It codes for CASSAGTSEYNEQFF.

The chain has TRBV11-2 and TRBJ2-6; D not certain. There are 14 residues in the CDR3. Trimming cost V 6 bases and J 0 bases, with 6 bases left between them. Germline loops: CDR1 SGHAT, CDR2 FQNNGV. CDR3 residues: CASRLSSGANVLTF. The CDR3 region has the DNA TGTGCCAGCAGGCTAAGCTCTGGGGCCAACGTCCTGACTTTC.

This chain uses TRBV30 with TRBJ2-3, with TRBD2 identical over 9 bases. Germline CDR1 GTSNPN, CDR2 SVGIG (reference sequence). The CDR3 has 16 residues. V gave up 0 bases and J gave up 4 bases; unmatched junction bases: 8. The CDR3 sequence: CAWSVGLAPFADTQYF. CDR3 nucleotides: TGTGCCTGGAGTGTAGGACTAGCGCCTTTTGCAGATACGCAGTATTTT.

V and J are TRBV28 and TRBJ2-7; the D gene is possibly TRBD1 (6 bases). The V end lost 4 bases, the J end lost 4 bases, and 11 bases lay between the germline ends. Per the germline V gene, CDR1 is MDHEN and CDR2 is SYDVKM. There are 13 residues in the CDR3. CDR3 sequence: CASSSLRGYEQYF. CDR3 nucleotide sequence: TGTGCCAGCAGTTCCCTCAGGGGTTACGAGCAGTACTTC.

Here the CDR3 DNA reads TGTGCCAGCAGCCAGGGACAGGGGGCCAACGAGCAGTACTTC. Protein: CASSQGQGANEQYF. The rearrangement links TRBV6-6 to TRBJ2-7; 12 bases fit TRBD1. The CDR3 spans 14 residues. The trim removed 6 bases at V and 5 bases at J, leaving 5 bases unmatched. CDR1 MNHNY and CDR2 SVGAGI come from the germline V gene (reference sequence).

The chain joins TRBV27 to TRBJ2-5, with TRBD2 identical over 7 bases. The CDR3 consists of 18 residues. V shed 0 bases and J 5 bases; nucleotides not matched to a gene: 15. Germline CDR1 is MNHEY and CDR2 is SMNVEV (reference sequence). The CDR3 coding sequence is TGTGCCAGCAGTTTATCTGTTGGGGCGCGGGGGATGGGGGAGACCCAGTACTTC. Protein product: CASSLSVGARGMGETQYF.

This clone was seen a few times. V is TRBV5-1 and J is TRBJ2-7, with 10 nucleotides matching TRBD1. Unmatched junction bases numbered 3, after V lost 1 base and J lost 2 bases. Germline values: CDR1 SGHRS, CDR2 YFSETQ. CDR3 length: 15 amino acids. The CDR3 is CASSLRDRGPYEQYF. In DNA form, the CDR3 reads TGCGCCAGCAGCTTGCGGGACAGGGGCCCCTACGAGCAGTACTTC.

The chain employs TRBV5-1 and TRBJ1-2; 7 bases agree with TRBD1. The CDR3 contains 13 residues. Germline trimming cut 5 bases from V and 5 bases from J; bases unmatched to any gene: 6. The germline gives CDR1 SGHRS, CDR2 YFSETQ. CDR3: CASRWDRDYGYTF. The CDR3 DNA reads as TGCGCCAGCAGATGGGACAGAGATTATGGCTACACCTTC.

The chain employs TRBV9 and TRBJ2-1; 8 nucleotides line up with TRBD2. Trimming at V came to 4 bases and at J to 9 bases, leaving 15 bases not matched to a gene. This CDR3 is built from 16 residues. Germline CDR1 is SGDLS and CDR2 is YYNGEE. CDR3 protein: CASSPGGNYLFSEQFF. Here the CDR3 DNA reads TGTGCCAGCAGCCCGGGGGGGAACTACCTTTTCAGTGAGCAGTTCTTC.